The 9 T cell receptor beta chains in this list originate from one sample, sequenced in a study of shared clonotypes between healthy human individuals. Sequenced by immunoSEQ multiplex PCR; TCRdb stores in-frame clones only, minus some. The sample lists about 2.4 million clones, over 85% occurring once. Sequencing input: naive CD4+ T cells from PBMCs. The subset is: CD45RA+ positively selected. The receptors here all came from a man between 18 and 29 years old in good health. Some clones in this sample may be carry-over from other donors' samples.

The chain employs TRBV29-1 and TRBJ1-5, with D uncertain. The CDR3 is 14 residues long. Germline CDR1 reads SQVTM; CDR2 reads ANQGSEA. V was clipped by 6 bases and J by 0 bases, with 12 bases between them. The CDR3 here is CSVMWGHSNQPQHF. In nucleotides, the CDR3 is TGCAGCGTGATGTGGGGTCATAGCAATCAGCCCCAGCATTTT.

The chain combines TRBV6-1 with TRBJ1-4; D remains unclear. Germline loops: CDR1 MNHNS, CDR2 SASEGT. This CDR3 is built from 15 residues. Trimming pared 4 bases from V and 0 bases from J, leaving 9 bases between. CDR3 sequence (DNA): TGTGCCAGCAGTGTCTTAAGCGCAACTAATGAAAAACTGTTTTTT. This translates into CASSVLSATNEKLFF.

V usage is TRBV18 and J usage is TRBJ2-5, with D unresolved. The CDR3 extends over 14 amino acids. CDR1 KGHSH and CDR2 LQKENI come from the germline V gene. Trimming cost V 2 bases and J 1 base, with 8 bases left between them. CDR3 nucleotides: TGTGCCAGCTCACCAATGCAAATCCAAGAGACCCAGTACTTC. Translating it yields CASSPMQIQETQYF. Full variable domain (missing parts from reference TRBV18 and TRBJ2-5): NAGVMQNPRHLVRRRGQEARLRCSPMKGHSHVYWYRQLPEEGLKFMVYLQKENIIDESGMPKERFSAEFPKEGPSILRIQQVVRGDSAAYFCASSPMQIQETQYFGPGTRLLVL.

The table lists this clone with a count of one. This chain joins TRBV11-2 and TRBJ1-2; the match to TRBD1 covers 9 bases. The CDR3 consists of 16 residues. CDR1 and CDR2 from the germline V gene are SGHAT and FQNNGV. After removal of 0 bases from V and 4 bases from J, the junction contained 6 bases not matched to a gene. The CDR3 DNA follows: TGTGCCAGCAGCTTAGATCGTACAGGGGGCCGCTATGGCTACACCTTC. Amino acid sequence: CASSLDRTGGRYGYTF.

This clone was recorded only once. This chain joins TRBV27 and TRBJ1-1; 8 nucleotides agree with TRBD1. Germline CDR1 and CDR2: MNHEY and SMNVEV (reference sequence). Losses at the gene ends were 6 bases for V and 2 bases for J; bases not matched to a gene: 5. The CDR3 runs to 14 residues. CDR3 in amino acids: CASRMGQVNTEAFF. CDR3 DNA sequence: TGTGCCAGCAGGATGGGACAGGTAAACACTGAAGCTTTCTTT.

V usage is TRBV7-9 and J usage is TRBJ1-5; perhaps TRBD1 as D (5 bases). The CDR3 runs 12 residues. Trimming stripped 5 bases from V and 11 bases from J, with 13 bases between. Germline V gene data show CDR1 as SEHNR and CDR2 as FQNEAQ (reference sequence). The CDR3 DNA follows: TGTGCCAGCAGCGGTTTCTCGGGGGCCCAGCATTTT. This encodes CASSGFSGAQHF. Using reference TRBV7-9 and TRBJ1-5 for the parts outside the CDR3, the full variable domain is DTGVSQNPRHKITKRGQNVTFRCDPISEHNRLYWYRQTLGQGPEFLTYFQNEAQLEKSRLLSDRFSAERPKGSFSTLEIQRTEQGDSAMYLCASSGFSGAQHFGDGTRLSIL.

The chain is built from TRBV10-3 and TRBJ1-3; 7 positions match TRBD1. Per germline, CDR1 ENHRY and CDR2 SYGVKD. The CDR3 runs 13 residues. V lost 10 bases to trimming and J lost 4 bases; unmatched junction nucleotides: 7. As DNA, the CDR3 is TGTGCCACCCGGGCGGGACAGGGAAACACCATATATTTT. Its protein product is CATRAGQGNTIYF.

For this clone: Other DNA sequences within the sample encode an identical CDR3. This chain connects TRBV5-1 to TRBJ2-7, with TRBD1 identical over 7 bases. The CDR3 totals 14 residues. V was clipped by 1 base and J by 2 bases; unmatched bases: 3. Germline values: CDR1 SGHRS, CDR2 YFSETQ. The CDR3 here is CASSLRQGTYEQYF. CDR3 DNA sequence: TGCGCCAGCAGCTTGAGACAGGGTACCTACGAGCAGTACTTC.

This clone was counted a single time. The chain carries TRBV4-2 and TRBJ2-3, with 11 bases matching TRBD2. Germline CDR1 reads LGHNA; CDR2 reads YNFKEQ. The CDR3 spans 19 residues. With 3 bases clipped from V and 3 bases from J, the junction kept 14 bases outside the gene matches. The CDR3 nucleotides are TGTGCCAGCAGCCAGACTAGCGGGACGGAGGTGTGGGCGACAGATACGCAGTATTTT. As protein: CASSQTSGTEVWATDTQYF.